A selection of T cell receptor beta chains follows, all from one sample in a study of T cells after yellow fever vaccination. TCRdb reanalysed the 5' RACE reads using MiXCR and keeps one entry per CDR3 protein. The data show under 15,000 distinct CDR3 sequences, with under 7.5% seen just once and 1.6% held by the top ten. The sample consisted of PBMCs, either bulk or a sorted T-cell subset (CD4+, CD8+, memory, or dextramer-sorted; not recorded which), taken on the day of the yellow fever booster vaccination. These receptors were obtained from a man aged 18 to 30 who received the YFV17D yellow fever vaccine. Each CDR3 is given with its conserved first and last residue.

TRBJ1-5 TRBV20-1 CSARRGGNQPQHF
TRBJ2-3 TRBV29-1 CSVGISGRTDTQYF
TRBJ2-5 TRBV5-6 CASSLTSVETQYF
TRBJ2-7 TRBV20-1 CSASPGTGEQYF
TRBJ2-2 TRBV5-1 CASSLAGQGNGELFF
TRBJ1-4 TRBV12-3/TRBV12-4 CASRSPRGHGEKLFF
TRBJ2-3 TRBV6-2/TRBV6-3 CAGGTSGGASDTQYF
TRBJ2-1 TRBV5-4 CASSLGTGLYNEQFF
TRBJ2-2 TRBV10-3 CAIGTTGRPGELFF
TRBJ1-5 TRBV28 CASRERHQPQHF
TRBJ1-4 TRBV5-1 CASSVTGVNEKLFF
TRBJ2-1 TRBV3-1 CASSWTTANNEQFF
TRBJ2-5 TRBV4-3 CASSQGYGFGQGETQYF
TRBJ2-2 TRBV24-1 CAVRETYTGELFF
TRBJ2-7 TRBV7-2 CASSFGTGIREQYF
TRBJ2-2 TRBV15 CATSRDTGGPGELFF
TRBJ1-5 TRBV19 CASSISRDRAVQPQHF
TRBJ2-1 TRBV7-6 CASSLVSGGRQFF
TRBJ2-5 TRBV12-3/TRBV12-4 CASAGSRQETQYF
TRBJ2-5 TRBV7-9 CASSFLAEETQYF
TRBJ1-5 TRBV18 CASSPSRTENQPQHF
TRBJ2-5 TRBV21-1 CASSKEYRGQGSQETQYF
TRBJ2-3 TRBV7-8 CASSRKAGGKNTDTQYF